This T cell receptor beta chain was sequenced during a study of OX40 agonist ivuxolimab in advanced cancers. Study-wide background: Partial responses occurred in Three dose-escalation patients, one with hepatocellular carcinoma and two with cutaneous melanoma.

This CDR3 is built from 16 residues. The germline V and J ends were trimmed by 5 bases and 8 bases, with 22 bases remaining between them. The germline CDR1 and CDR2 sequences are MDHEN and SYDVKM. About this clone itself: The antigen is undetermined.

The data were produced by immunoSEQ multiplex PCR, yet TCRdb's version contains in-frame clones alone and is incomplete. The table includes tens of thousands of clones, around 86% detected once. Study-level results: Clonal expansion in partial responders at 0.1-3.0 mg/kg ranked among the lowest.

Sequenced material: CD4+ or CD8+ T cells sorted from blood, taken in a trial of the OX40 agonist ivuxolimab. The receptor comes from an adult with an advanced solid tumor such as melanoma, head and neck, liver or kidney cancer. V usage is TRBV28 and J usage is TRBJ2-1; maybe TRBD2 (5 bases). The chain's CDR3 is CASSPSLGSGGDEQFF. Here the CDR3 DNA reads TGTGCCAGCAGTCCTAGCCTTGGGTCGGGTGGCGATGAGCAGTTCTTC.